This T cell receptor (beta chain) was sequenced for a study of cytomegalovirus exposure and HLA in healthy donors (dated by TCRdb to the late 2010s). A note on the overall study: An earlier analysis of around 600 of the donors reported about 250 Gb of sequence data and roughly 100 million unique TCR beta sequences from some 180 million T cells. Roughly 300 gigabases of sequencing data and around 88 million unique TCR sequences made up an early release that covered over 550 HLA-typed donors. Among the roughly 390 genotyped donors, under 90% belonged to the genetic ancestry cluster associated with self-reported Caucasian donors. The study was designed to test whether signatures of past pathogen exposure could be identified by cataloging public T cell receptors. The study used immunosequencing to profile the T cell repertoires of approximately 690 subjects and linked those repertoires to cytomegalovirus serostatus. A separate validation cohort of 100 to 150 different subjects was used in addition to the roughly 700-subject first cohort. To predict cytomegalovirus infection status, the study combined high-throughput TCR immunosequencing, statistical association of individual TCRs with disease status, and machine learning. A later analysis re-analyzed previously published TCR beta repertoires from 660 or so donors and added high-resolution HLA genotyping to study TCR occurrence patterns. Rather than using new phenotypic data, the later analysis identified candidate immune exposures from TCR beta sequences and from how often those sequences occurred across donors. To decide whether each TCR beta V gene segment behaved as functional or pseudogenic, an earlier analysis of some 600 of the donors relied on high-throughput TCR beta sequencing. Donor age, sex, ethnicity and CMV serostatus were compiled alongside the repertoire data. A later genetic analysis took genome-wide SNP genotypes for about three fifths of the 666 donors and used that subset as a discovery cohort. Every repertoire in the discovery cohort had been generated on one and the same sequencing platform. HLA typing covered class I and class II loci at four-digit resolution. The number of typed donors differed by locus: about 629-640 for A, B, C, DRB1 and DQB1; roughly 510 for DQA1; about 600 for DPA1; and about 450 for DPB1. About five DR-DQ haplotypes were treated as single units for association and clustering because of strong linkage in the cohort. On average, about 200,000 unique TCR beta nucleotide sequences were sequenced per donor among roughly 430 genotyped donors of the cohort, with roughly 18% of those sequences being non-productive. Overall study results and their limits: In vitro tests confirmed that a few of the cytomegalovirus-associated TCR beta chains recognize cytomegalovirus antigens. V-gene and J-gene trimming of TCR beta chains was associated with a missense DCLRE1C variant in a later genetic analysis, and the association was replicated in an independent cohort. Immune exposure information for the cohort was limited to CMV serostatus. A cluster of highly shared sequence variants was judged likely to be a technical artifact of the sequencing pipeline. Fewer than 20 rarely observed V segments, including chromosome 9 orphons, were excluded from the earlier analysis of several hundred of the donors because counts were too low. Because HLA typing was missing for some donors at each locus, association tests included only the typed subset. Most CMV-associated TCR beta chains appeared to be HLA-restricted in a later analysis, and the HLA associations seemed to be driven largely by CMV exposure. At a false discovery rate of 0.05, a later analysis linked 15,000 to 20,000 TCR beta sequences to specific HLA alleles. In an earlier analysis of approximately 590 of the donors, most TCR beta V segments appeared in productive rearrangements about 87% or about 30% of the time, broadly matching IMGT annotations. The study gave a list of 150 to 200 TCR beta chains associated with cytomegalovirus. In a later analysis, the rate of TCR association differed among HLA loci, with DRB1 alleles having the most associated TCRs and HLA-C alleles having the fewest. In both the original and validation cohorts, the classifier was reported to diagnose cytomegalovirus status with high specificity and sensitivity. The 87-base-pair reads could not distinguish some IMGT-functional V segments, including TRBV6-2 and TRBV6-3, so those segments were excluded. According to a later analysis, parvovirus B19, influenza, CMV and Epstein-Barr virus appeared linked to several top co-occurrence clusters. In a later analysis, HLA-associated TCR beta chains were found to be more clonally expanded and to have lower generation probabilities than equally common non-associated chains. According to a later genetic analysis, donors in an Asian-associated ancestry cluster had fewer N-insertions in productive TCRs than the approximately 700-donor mean. Roughly uniform sequencing depth across donors was assumed in presence/absence analyses, although this assumption may not hold. A further reported finding was that TCR beta sequences accurately predicted the HLA-A and HLA-B alleles for most subjects in the first cohort. Correlated functional status among segregating V segments might reflect linkage disequilibrium, but an unknown experimental factor could not be ruled out. Most TCR sequences were observed very rarely across donors, whereas some public TCRs were present in many individuals. When HLA alleles, especially DR and DQ, strongly co-occurred, attributing TCR associations to individual alleles was difficult. It was suggested by the authors that the approach could potentially be generalized to other disease states and immunological phenotypes. The cohort was sequenced for TCR beta chains only, and without alpha or paired-chain data the features that could be detected were limited.

The cohort consisted of hundreds of healthy bone marrow donors. At the time of sampling, every cohort member was nominally healthy, though immune exposures that went unrecorded were likely present. The donor was CMV seronegative and belonged to the group of under 400 seronegative cohort members. Each donor provided a peripheral blood sample, and peripheral blood mononuclear cells were used for TCR beta sequencing. The Qiagen DNeasy Blood Extraction Kit was used to extract genomic DNA from the blood cell samples. CDR1 is given as SGHTA and CDR2 as FQGNSA, both from the germline V gene. For this chain, trimming is 5 bases at the V end and 6 bases at the J end, and the number of junction bases without a gene match is 6. Taken from cysteine to phenylalanine, the CDR3 has 14 residues. Only the CDR3 region is kept as DNA, spanning 42 bases read in frame from base 1. Library method: the immunoSEQ multiplex PCR assay. The multiplex PCR relied on a mix of 60 forward primers for TCR Vbeta segments and 13 reverse primers for TCR Jbeta segments. The CDR3 region of rearranged TCR beta genes was amplified from genomic DNA with a multiplex PCR assay. Amplified TCR beta libraries were sequenced as 87-base-pair reads on the Illumina HiSeq System. The authors' pipeline ran thus. A later analysis tallied tens of millions of unique TCR beta chains across the 640 or so repertoires, and 10 million to 11 million of those chains were shared by two or more donors. Raw reads were error-corrected and collapsed into unique sequences by a nearest-neighbor algorithm in which closely related sequences were merged to remove PCR and sequencing errors. CDR3 sequences were aligned to IMGT reference sequences to assign V, D and J gene segments. Each retained sequence needed at least a six-nucleotide match to both a V gene segment and a J gene segment. Rearrangements were classified as productive when the CDR3 lacked stop codons and remained in frame with V and J, and all other rearrangements were classified as non-productive. CDR3 was defined according to IMGT convention as the region running from the second conserved V-encoded cysteine to the conserved J-encoded phenylalanine. In an earlier analysis of more than 550 of the donors, sequences lacking an unambiguous match to a single V gene segment were excluded. An earlier analysis of 587 of the donors called V segments functional above 56.7% productive rearrangements and segregating when the between-donor standard deviation exceeded 5%. A statistical classification framework was developed to diagnose cytomegalovirus status using the catalog of TCR beta chain sequences. V and J gene assignment, in a later analysis, came from comparing TCR nucleotide sequences with IMGT/GENE-DB human TR gene sequences. In a later analysis, CDR3 sequences and most-parsimonious VDJ recombination scenarios were assigned using the TCRdist pipeline. A later analysis defined each TCR beta chain by its CDR3 amino acid sequence plus V-gene family, and excluded reads lacking a unique V-gene family. In a later analysis, around 650 highly shared, low-generation-probability nucleotide sequences were removed to address suspected cross-contamination and a sequencing artifact. For each public chain, a later analysis derived a clonal expansion index from normalized ranks of inferred template counts within each repertoire. Generation probabilities in a later analysis came from a VDJ recombination model fitted to out-of-frame rearrangements, and those results were checked against IGoR. Hypergeometric tests were used in a later analysis to score TCR-TCR, TCR-HLA and TCR-CMV co-occurrence, with a repertoire-size bias correction applied to the TCR pairs. In a later analysis, false discovery rates were estimated by permuting HLA or CMV assignments 20 times. In a later analysis, co-occurring TCRs were grouped using DBSCAN, with TCRdist sequence similarity added in when clustering inside HLA-allele-positive subsets. For co-occurrence clustering, repertoires with fewer than 30,000 or more than 120,000 public chains were excluded, along with five or six repertoires with anomalous nucleotide sharing. In its TCRdb copy, this immuneACCESS table keeps in-frame sequences only and misses some clones. Where compared with another copy, unresolved V genes explain less than half of these, and the others have no known cause. The DNA was the basis for D and trimming; V, J and clone size are from that table. Within this sample are approximately 100,000 clones, with roughly 80% of them counted one time only. Roughly 4% of the sample goes to the ten largest clones.

With regard to this clone: Its antigen is not yet known. It has no much larger one-base neighbor in the sample; base qualities were not kept.

The chain joins TRBV7-2 to TRBJ2-1, with 8 central nucleotides matching TRBD1. Material for sequencing was PBMCs. This TCR was sampled from a man aged 35 to 55 in good health and CMV-seronegative. The CDR3 here reads CASSLRQGRNEQFF. At the DNA level, the sequence is TGTGCCAGCAGCCTACGACAGGGGCGCAATGAGCAGTTCTTC.